Presented here are 10 T cell receptor beta chains from one specimen sequenced in a study of T-cell reconstitution after alpha-beta-depleted transplantation in children. Preparing the TCRbeta library involved the use of unique molecular identifiers. Each CDR3 protein is one row after TCRdb ran MiXCR on the PCR reads. This sample carries about 98,000 distinct CDR3 sequences, about 6% of them seen once, and the ten largest clones take about 6%. The specimen was PBMCs, mostly from graft donor cells, collected 60 days after TCRalphabeta/CD19-depleted stem cell transplant. All receptors come from a female patient aged 2-10 years who had a stem cell transplant for Fanconi anemia, so the T cells may come from the graft donor.

This clonotype was detected a few times. The chain uses TRBV7-2 and TRBJ2-5, with 13 bases aligning to TRBD2. V shed 4 bases, J shed 1 base, and the junction held 3 bases outside the gene matches. CDR3 length: 16 residues. The germline CDR1 and CDR2 sequences are SGHTA and FQGNSA. DNA of the CDR3: TGTGCCAGCAGCTCGACTAGCGGGGGGTCCCAAGAGACCCAGTACTTC. Translating it yields CASSSTSGGSQETQYF.

This clonotype was detected many times. This chain links TRBV20-1 with TRBJ2-1, with 10 nucleotides matching TRBD2. The CDR3 sequence is 15 residues long. Trimming took 1 base from V and 4 from J; bases not matched to a gene: 4. The germline V gene encodes CDR1 DFQATT and CDR2 SNEGSKA (reference sequence). CDR3 amino acids: CSARGTSGLYNEQFF. The CDR3 DNA reads TGCAGTGCTAGAGGGACTAGCGGCCTATACAATGAGCAGTTCTTC.

This clonotype was found a few times. The chain uses TRBV25-1 and TRBJ2-5; 10 bases agree with TRBD1. The ends lost 3 bases at V and 4 bases at J; junction bases unmatched: 11. The CDR3 is 17 residues long. Germline values: CDR1 MGHDK, CDR2 SYGVNS. The DNA of the CDR3 is TGTGCCAGCAGTGATGGTTTCGGGACAGGGGAGGGAGAGACCCAGTACTTC. Translated, it gives CASSDGFGTGEGETQYF.

The rearrangement uses TRBV20-1 and TRBJ2-3, with TRBD2 identical over 11 bases. Germline-derived CDR1 and CDR2 are DFQATT and SNEGSKA (reference sequence). The CDR3 runs to 18 residues. With 3 bases clipped from V and 1 base from J, the junction kept 12 bases outside the gene matches. CDR3 in amino acids: CSASGTSGSHGGTDTQYF. In DNA, the CDR3 is TGCAGTGCTAGTGGAACTAGCGGGAGCCACGGCGGCACAGATACGCAGTATTTT.

This clonotype showed up many times. The chain recombines TRBV10-3 with TRBJ2-5; no definite D call. The CDR3 covers 11 residues. V lost 7 bases to trimming and J lost 5 bases, with 8 bases between them. The V gene's germline CDR1 is ENHRY and CDR2 SYGVKD. The chain's CDR3 is CAIKVGETQYF. The CDR3 DNA is TGTGCCATCAAGGTCGGTGAGACCCAGTACTTC.

DNA for the CDR3: TGCAGTGCTAGAGCGAGGAATGAGCAGTTCTTC. It codes for CSARARNEQFF. This chain connects TRBV20-1 to TRBJ2-1; no clear D. Per germline, CDR1 DFQATT and CDR2 SNEGSKA (reference sequence). The germline V and J ends were trimmed by 1 base and 7 bases, with 5 bases remaining between them. This CDR3 contains 11 residues.

J is TRBJ2-1 and V is TRBV6-1, with a tentative D call TRBD2 (5 bases). This CDR3 has 13 residues. V was shortened by 9 bases and J by 4 bases, with 13 bases between the two germline ends. Germline V gene sequence: CDR1 MNHNS, CDR2 SASEGT. This chain's CDR3 is CASRGRAYNEQFF. CDR3 DNA: TGTGCCAGTAGAGGGAGAGCATACAATGAGCAGTTCTTC.

The chain combines TRBV15 with TRBJ1-3; possibly TRBD1 for D (5 bases). The CDR3 loop spans 16 amino acids. V gave up 0 bases and J gave up 2 bases, with 11 bases separating them. CDR1 and CDR2 from the germline V gene are LNHNV and YYDKDF (reference sequence). In nucleotides, the CDR3 is TGTGCCACCAGCAGAGATTCCGTAGGGGCTGGAAACACCATATATTTT. It yields the protein CATSRDSVGAGNTIYF.

This clonotype has at least ten counts. The chain couples TRBV12-3 or TRBV12-4 to TRBJ2-3; D is unclear. The germline V and J ends were trimmed by 5 bases and 5 bases, with 5 bases remaining between them. This CDR3 has 11 amino acids. The CDR3 nucleotides read TGTGCCAGCAGTCTTAGAGATACGCAGTATTTT. Its translation is CASSLRDTQYF.

This clonotype was detected ten times or more. This chain links TRBV15 with TRBJ1-4, with D perhaps matching TRBD1 (5 bases). The CDR3 runs to 15 residues. Trimming left V 0 bases short and J 5 bases short, with 10 bases between. Looked up from germline, CDR1 is LNHNV and CDR2 is YYDKDF (reference sequence). CDR3 loop: CATSRERQKNEKLFF. The CDR3 DNA reads as TGTGCCACCAGCAGAGAGAGACAGAAAAATGAAAAACTGTTTTTT.